This is a list of T cell receptor beta chains from one sample in a study of blood T cell repertoires in COVID-19. The data were produced by immunoSEQ multiplex PCR, yet TCRdb's version contains in-frame clones alone and is incomplete. The sample carries around 70,000 clones, more than 60% recorded once. Input material: peripheral blood. The receptors were sampled from a woman aged 45-65 years with acute or convalescent COVID-19. Each CDR3 is given with its conserved first and last residue. The order of the fields is V gene, J gene, D gene, clone size, CDR3 protein, CDR3 DNA. The D gene is left open where the match is weak. A row's size may be missing; if present it is once, few, many or a size class.

>TRBV11-2|TRBJ2-5|TRBD2|NA
CASSLGLAGVRETQYF
TGTGCCAGCAGCTTAGGGCTAGCGGGAGTGAGAGAGACCCAGTACTTC
>TRBV15|TRBJ1-3|TRBD1|NA
CATSRGGQEYGNTIYF
TGTGCCACCAGCAGAGGCGGACAGGAGTACGGAAACACCATATATTTT
>TRBV21-1|TRBJ2-2|NA|NA
CASSTIAGEVPGELFF
TGTGCCAGCAGTACGATAGCGGGGGAGGTTCCCGGGGAGCTGTTTTTT
>TRBV10-3|TRBJ1-2|TRBD1|many
CAISESTGGDYTF
TGTGCCATCAGTGAGTCTACAGGGGGCGACTACACCTTC
>TRBV28|TRBJ1-4|TRBD1|NA
CASSWGTGREKLFF
TGTGCCAGCAGTTGGGGGACAGGGAGAGAAAAACTGTTTTTT
>TRBV19|TRBJ1-1|TRBD1|NA
CASSIDTGTGRAEAFF
TGTGCCAGTAGTATAGATACCGGGACAGGGCGCGCGGAAGCTTTCTTT
>TRBV5-8|TRBJ2-1|TRBD1|few
CASSLSRDRGGNEQFF
TGTGCCAGCAGCTTGTCTCGAGACAGGGGCGGCAATGAGCAGTTCTTC
>TRBV11-1|TRBJ2-1|NA|NA
CASSRYDNEQFF
TGTGCCAGCAGCCGTTATGACAATGAGCAGTTCTTC
>TRBV10-3|TRBJ1-6|NA|NA
CAISESGETLHF
TGTGCCATCAGTGAGTCCGGGGAAACCCTCCACTTT
>TRBV7-3|TRBJ2-3|NA|NA
CASSWDFTDTQYF
TGTGCCAGCAGCTGGGACTTCACAGATACGCAGTATTTT
>TRBV30|TRBJ1-5|NA|few
CAWSANVFGNQPQHF
TGTGCCTGGAGTGCTAACGTATTCGGGAATCAGCCCCAGCATTTT
>TRBV7-8|TRBJ1-1|NA|once
CASSLALGGSAFF
TGTGCCAGCAGCTTAGCGCTCGGAGGGTCGGCTTTCTTT
>TRBV2|TRBJ2-3|NA|few
CASSELGAEDTQYF
TGTGCCAGCAGTGAATTGGGGGCGGAGGATACGCAGTATTTT
>TRBV2|TRBJ1-5|NA|NA
CATALGQGRQPQHF
TGTGCCACCGCCCTCGGCCAGGGCCGCCAGCCCCAGCATTTT
>TRBV27|TRBJ1-1|TRBD1|NA
CASSLGQVNTEAFF
TGTGCCAGCAGTCTAGGACAGGTGAACACTGAAGCTTTCTTT
>TRBV30|TRBJ2-7|TRBD2|few
CAWTSQRLADYEQYF
TGTGCCTGGACCTCCCAACGGCTAGCGGACTACGAGCAGTACTTC
>TRBV5-4|TRBJ2-7|TRBD2|NA
CASSREGQGWSYEQYF
TGTGCCAGCAGCCGGGAGGGTCAGGGTTGGAGCTACGAGCAGTACTTC
>TRBV7-8|TRBJ2-6|NA|NA
CASSLANGDGANALTF
TGTGCCAGCAGCCTAGCCAATGGGGATGGGGCCAACGCCCTGACTTTC
>TRBV7-9|TRBJ1-1|NA|NA
CASRLSPSSMNTEAFF
TGTGCCAGCAGACTTAGCCCGAGTAGTATGAACACTGAAGCTTTCTTT
>TRBV6-5|TRBJ2-7|NA|NA
CASSYPAGEQYF
TGTGCCAGCAGTTACCCGGCAGGCGAGCAGTACTTC
>TRBV4-2|TRBJ1-1|NA|NA
CASSQDMRGEAFF
TGTGCCAGCAGCCAAGATATGAGGGGGGAAGCTTTCTTT
>TRBV4-1|TRBJ1-2|NA|once
CASSQQSRGAGGYTF
TGCGCCAGCAGCCAACAGTCCCGGGGGGCAGGTGGCTACACCTTC
>TRBV5-1|TRBJ1-1|NA|once
CASSRLGGTTEAFF
TGCGCCAGCAGCCGACTCGGGGGGACCACTGAAGCTTTCTTT
>TRBV28|TRBJ2-7|TRBD2|NA
CASSGTSDSYEQYF
TGTGCCAGCTCCGGGACTAGCGACTCCTACGAGCAGTACTTC
>TRBV7-2|TRBJ2-3|TRBD1|NA
CASSSDRGDTQYF
TGTGCCAGCAGCTCGGACAGGGGAGATACGCAGTATTTT
>TRBV6-2/TRBV6-3|TRBJ1-5|NA|NA
CASSHLSRGNQPQHF
TGTGCCAGCAGTCACCTCTCTCGGGGCAATCAGCCCCAGCATTTT
>TRBV4-2|TRBJ2-1|TRBD2|NA
CASSQEGTSGHNEQFF
TGTGCCAGCAGCCAAGAAGGGACTAGCGGCCACAATGAGCAGTTCTTC
>TRBV6-6|TRBJ2-5|TRBD1|NA
CASRTTGGRETQYF
TGTGCCAGCAGGACGACAGGGGGGAGGGAGACCCAGTACTTC
>TRBV11-2|TRBJ2-1|TRBD2|NA
CASRPRAGTYNEQFF
TGTGCCAGCAGGCCGAGAGCGGGGACCTACAATGAGCAGTTCTTC
>TRBV2|TRBJ1-5|TRBD1|NA
CASSRETGNAQHF
TGTGCCAGCAGCCGAGAGACAGGGAATGCCCAGCATTTT
>TRBV6-5|TRBJ1-1|TRBD1|few
CASRGQPEGAFF
TGTGCCAGCAGGGGACAGCCGGAGGGGGCTTTCTTT
>TRBV7-2|TRBJ2-3|NA|NA
CASSPRTLGGTQYF
TGTGCCAGCAGCCCACGGACACTGGGCGGTACGCAGTATTTT
>TRBV7-8|TRBJ1-1|NA|NA
CASSLDHGNTEAFF
TGTGCCAGCAGCTTAGATCACGGTAACACTGAAGCTTTCTTT
>TRBV29-1|TRBJ2-3|TRBD2|NA
CSVTPGTTRRADTQYF
TGCAGCGTTACACCTGGGACTACCAGGAGGGCAGATACGCAGTATTTT
>TRBV30|TRBJ1-3|NA|NA
CAWSPGVGNTIYF
TGTGCCTGGAGTCCAGGGGTCGGAAACACCATATATTTT
>TRBV11-2|TRBJ1-4|NA|NA
CASVRDTTNEKLFF
TGTGCCAGCGTCAGGGACACAACTAATGAAAAACTGTTTTTT
>TRBV18|TRBJ2-1|NA|NA
CASSPPSIELQNEQFF
TGTGCCAGCTCACCACCGTCCATCGAGTTACAGAATGAGCAGTTCTTC
>TRBV10-3|TRBJ1-5|TRBD1|NA
CAISRQGGDQPQHF
TGTGCCATCAGTCGACAGGGTGGAGATCAGCCCCAGCATTTT
>TRBV7-9|TRBJ2-1|NA|NA
CASSRLQQGEQFF
TGTGCCAGCAGCCGACTGCAACAGGGTGAGCAGTTCTTC
>TRBV27|TRBJ2-2|NA|NA
CASSLTSMDYRGELFF
TGTGCCAGCAGTTTAACCTCGATGGACTATCGCGGGGAGCTGTTTTTT
>TRBV11-2|TRBJ2-3|NA|once
CASSFTQTDTQYF
TGTGCCAGCAGCTTTACACAAACAGATACGCAGTATTTT
>TRBV19|TRBJ2-3|NA|NA
CASIGRWGQYF
TGTGCCAGTATAGGGAGGTGGGGGCAGTATTTT
>TRBV28|TRBJ1-5|NA|NA
CASSFWQGTTFGTQPQHF
TGTGCCAGCAGTTTTTGGCAGGGGACTACATTCGGTACTCAGCCCCAGCATTTT
>TRBV6-5|TRBJ2-7|NA|NA
CASRGSSYEQYF
TGTGCCAGCAGGGGCAGCTCCTACGAGCAGTACTTC
>TRBV5-1|TRBJ1-2|TRBD1|NA
CASSPGQGEGYTF
TGCGCCAGCAGCCCGGGACAGGGAGAGGGCTACACCTTC
>TRBV10-3|TRBJ2-3|NA|NA
CAISELGLLTRTDTQYF
TGTGCCATCAGTGAGTTGGGGCTCCTAACCCGCACAGATACGCAGTATTTT
>TRBV30|TRBJ1-3|NA|NA
CAWSDTGKAPSSGNTIYF
TGTGCCTGGTCGGATACAGGGAAGGCTCCCTCCTCTGGAAACACCATATATTTT
>TRBV18|TRBJ2-6|NA|once
CASSPPDRGSGANVLTF
TGTGCCAGCTCACCACCGGACCGGGGCTCTGGGGCCAACGTCCTGACTTTC
>TRBV4-1|TRBJ1-5|TRBD1|NA
CASSQDLGQGRPQHF
TGCGCCAGCAGCCAAGACCTGGGACAGGGACGGCCCCAGCATTTT
>TRBV20-1|TRBJ2-3|TRBD2|few
CSASDSGRITDTQYF
TGCAGTGCTAGTGATAGCGGGAGAATTACAGATACGCAGTATTTT
>TRBV18|TRBJ1-1|NA|NA
CASSPSDISMNTEAFF
TGTGCCAGCTCACCCTCGGACATTTCTATGAACACTGAAGCTTTCTTT
>TRBV5-4|TRBJ2-5|TRBD1|NA
CASSLRGGQETQYF
TGTGCCAGCAGCTTACGAGGGGGCCAGGAGACCCAGTACTTC
>TRBV7-6|TRBJ2-1|TRBD1|NA
CASSFSGQAWGEQFF
TGTGCCAGCAGCTTTTCGGGACAGGCGTGGGGGGAGCAGTTCTTC
>TRBV27|TRBJ2-2|TRBD1|NA
CASSLYGTVTGELFF
TGTGCCAGCAGTTTATACGGGACAGTCACCGGGGAGCTGTTTTTT
>TRBV5-1|TRBJ1-2|NA|NA
CASSLEAGGGYTF
TGCGCCAGCAGCTTGGAGGCGGGGGGAGGCTACACCTTC
>TRBV27|TRBJ2-2|TRBD2|few
CASGKLAGGSNTGELFF
TGTGCCAGCGGAAAACTAGCGGGAGGCTCGAACACCGGGGAGCTGTTTTTT
>TRBV7-9|TRBJ2-1|NA|NA
CASSLYVGSYNEQFF
TGTGCCAGCAGCTTATACGTTGGGAGCTACAATGAGCAGTTCTTC
>TRBV6-1|TRBJ1-4|TRBD1|once
CASSEWTGEKLFF
TGTGCCAGCAGTGAATGGACAGGTGAAAAACTGTTTTTT
>TRBV18|TRBJ1-1|NA|NA
CASSPYIAEGNTEAFF
TGTGCCAGCTCGCCCTATATAGCTGAGGGGAACACTGAAGCTTTCTTT
>TRBV7-9|TRBJ2-7|NA|NA
CASRPELAPYEQYF
TGTGCCAGCAGACCGGAGCTAGCGCCATACGAGCAGTACTTC